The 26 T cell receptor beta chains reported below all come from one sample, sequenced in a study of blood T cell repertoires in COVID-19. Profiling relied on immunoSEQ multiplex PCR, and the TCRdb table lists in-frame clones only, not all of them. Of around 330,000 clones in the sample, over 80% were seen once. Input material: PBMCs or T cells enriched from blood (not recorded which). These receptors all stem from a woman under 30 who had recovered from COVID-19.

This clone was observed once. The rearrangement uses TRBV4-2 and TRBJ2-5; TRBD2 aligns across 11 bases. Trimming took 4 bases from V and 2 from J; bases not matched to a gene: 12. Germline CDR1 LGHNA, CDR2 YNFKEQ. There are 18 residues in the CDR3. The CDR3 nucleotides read TGTGCCAGCAGCCCCCGCGGGCTAGCGGGAGGAGAACAAGAGACCCAGTACTTC. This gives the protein CASSPRGLAGGEQETQYF.

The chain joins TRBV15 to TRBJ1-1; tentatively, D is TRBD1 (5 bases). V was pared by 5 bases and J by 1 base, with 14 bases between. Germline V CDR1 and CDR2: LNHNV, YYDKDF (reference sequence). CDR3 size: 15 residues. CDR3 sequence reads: CATSGGGRRNTEAFF. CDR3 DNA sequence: TGTGCCACCAGCGGGGGGGGTCGGCGGAACACTGAAGCTTTCTTT.

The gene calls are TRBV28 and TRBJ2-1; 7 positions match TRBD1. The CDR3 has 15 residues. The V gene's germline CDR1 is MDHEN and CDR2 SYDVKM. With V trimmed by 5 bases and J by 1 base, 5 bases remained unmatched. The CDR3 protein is CASSPDRQSYNEQFF. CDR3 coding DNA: TGTGCCAGCAGTCCGGACAGGCAATCCTACAATGAGCAGTTCTTC.

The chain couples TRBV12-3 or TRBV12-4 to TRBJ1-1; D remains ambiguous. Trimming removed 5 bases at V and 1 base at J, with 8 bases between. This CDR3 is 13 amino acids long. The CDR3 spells CASSLQRNTEAFF. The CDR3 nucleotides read TGTGCCAGCAGTCTACAGAGGAACACTGAAGCTTTCTTT.

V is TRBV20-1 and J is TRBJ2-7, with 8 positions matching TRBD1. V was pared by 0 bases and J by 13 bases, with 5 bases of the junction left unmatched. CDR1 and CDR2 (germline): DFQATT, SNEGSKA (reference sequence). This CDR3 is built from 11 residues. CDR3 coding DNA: TGCAGTGCTAGAGACGACAGGGGTTATTACTTC. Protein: CSARDDRGYYF.

CDR3 sequence reads: CASSSTGFWPGNTIYF. DNA of the CDR3: TGTGCCAGCAGTTCAACAGGGTTTTGGCCTGGAAACACCATATATTTT. The chain combines TRBV28 with TRBJ1-3; D might be TRBD1 (6 bases). CDR3 size: 16 residues. Trimming cost V 4 bases and J 2 bases, with 15 bases left between them. CDR1 MDHEN and CDR2 SYDVKM come from the germline V gene.

The chain's CDR3 is CASSSGPRREQYF. The CDR3 DNA is TGTGCCAGCAGCTCCGGCCCGAGGCGAGAGCAGTACTTC. The genes are TRBV7-2 and TRBJ2-7, with D hard to call. The CDR3 runs 13 residues. Germline CDR1 SGHTA, CDR2 FQGNSA. The ends were cut back, 4 bases at V and 7 bases at J, with 14 bases in the middle.

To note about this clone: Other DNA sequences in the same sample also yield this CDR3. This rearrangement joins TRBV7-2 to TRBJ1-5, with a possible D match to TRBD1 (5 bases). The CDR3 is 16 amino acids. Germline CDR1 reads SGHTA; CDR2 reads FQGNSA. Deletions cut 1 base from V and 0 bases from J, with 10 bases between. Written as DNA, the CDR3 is TGTGCCAGCAGCTTAGTTGGGCAGGGTAGCAATCAGCCCCAGCATTTT. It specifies CASSLVGQGSNQPQHF. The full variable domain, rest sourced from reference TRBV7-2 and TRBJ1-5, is GAGVSQSPSNKVTEKGKDVELRCDPISGHTALYWYRQSLGQGLEFLIYFQGNSAPDKSGLPSDRFSAERTGGSVSTLTIQRTQQEDSAVYLCASSLVGQGSNQPQHFGDGTRLSIL.

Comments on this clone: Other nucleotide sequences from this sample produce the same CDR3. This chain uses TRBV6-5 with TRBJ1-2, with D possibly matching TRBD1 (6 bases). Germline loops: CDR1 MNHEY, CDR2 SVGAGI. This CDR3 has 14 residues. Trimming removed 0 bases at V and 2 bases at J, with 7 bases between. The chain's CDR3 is CASSYSTGNYGYTF. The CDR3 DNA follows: TGTGCCAGCAGTTACTCGACAGGCAACTATGGCTACACCTTC.

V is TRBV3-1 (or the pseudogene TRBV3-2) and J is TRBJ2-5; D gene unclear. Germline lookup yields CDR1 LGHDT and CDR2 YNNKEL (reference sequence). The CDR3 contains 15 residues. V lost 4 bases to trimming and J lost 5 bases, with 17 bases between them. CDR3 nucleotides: TGTGCCAGCAGCCGACACCCCAACGTTGGGGAGACCCAGTACTTC. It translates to CASSRHPNVGETQYF.

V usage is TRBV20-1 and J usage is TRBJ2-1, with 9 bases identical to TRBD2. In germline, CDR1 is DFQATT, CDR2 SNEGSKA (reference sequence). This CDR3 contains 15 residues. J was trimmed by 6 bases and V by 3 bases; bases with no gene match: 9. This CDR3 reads CSASRLAAFSNEQFF. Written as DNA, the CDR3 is TGCAGTGCTAGTCGACTAGCGGCGTTTAGCAATGAGCAGTTCTTC.

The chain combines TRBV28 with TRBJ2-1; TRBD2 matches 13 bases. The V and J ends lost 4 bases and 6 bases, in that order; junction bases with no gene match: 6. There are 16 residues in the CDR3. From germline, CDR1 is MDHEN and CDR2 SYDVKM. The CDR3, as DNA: TGTGCCAGCAGTTCTACTAGCGGGAGGGCAAGCAATGAGCAGTTCTTC. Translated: CASSSTSGRASNEQFF.

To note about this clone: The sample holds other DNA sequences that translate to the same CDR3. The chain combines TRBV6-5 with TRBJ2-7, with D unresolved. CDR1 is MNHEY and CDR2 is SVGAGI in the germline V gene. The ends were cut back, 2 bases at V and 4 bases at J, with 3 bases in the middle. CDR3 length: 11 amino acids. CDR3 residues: CASSYRYEQYF. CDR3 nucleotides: TGTGCCAGCAGTTACCGGTACGAGCAGTACTTC.

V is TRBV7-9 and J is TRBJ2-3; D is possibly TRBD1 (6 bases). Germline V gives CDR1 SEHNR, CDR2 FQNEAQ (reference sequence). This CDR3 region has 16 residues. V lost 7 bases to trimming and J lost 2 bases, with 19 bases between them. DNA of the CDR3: TGTGCCAGCATGGCGTCTCGACAGGACCTCACAGATACGCAGTATTTT. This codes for CASMASRQDLTDTQYF.

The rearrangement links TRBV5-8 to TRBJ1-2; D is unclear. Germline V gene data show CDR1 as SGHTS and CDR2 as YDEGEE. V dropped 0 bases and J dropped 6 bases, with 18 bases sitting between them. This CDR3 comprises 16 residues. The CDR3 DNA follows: TGTGCCAGCAGCTTGGAAGCGGCTTGGGGAGGCCATGGCTACACCTTC. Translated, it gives CASSLEAAWGGHGYTF.

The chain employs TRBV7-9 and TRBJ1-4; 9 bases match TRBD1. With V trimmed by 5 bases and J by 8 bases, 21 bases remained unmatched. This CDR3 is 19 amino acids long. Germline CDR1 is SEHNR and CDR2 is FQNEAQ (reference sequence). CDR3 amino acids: CASSPTGTIWTGAGEKLFF. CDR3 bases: TGTGCCAGCAGCCCTACCGGGACTATTTGGACAGGGGCGGGCGAAAAACTGTTTTTT.

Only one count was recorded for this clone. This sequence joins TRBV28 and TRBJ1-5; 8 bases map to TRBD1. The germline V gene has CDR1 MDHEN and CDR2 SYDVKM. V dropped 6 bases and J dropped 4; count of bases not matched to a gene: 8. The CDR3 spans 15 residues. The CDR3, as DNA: TGTGCCAGCAGCCCGGACAGGGCTGGGAATCAGCCCCAGCATTTT. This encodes CASSPDRAGNQPQHF.

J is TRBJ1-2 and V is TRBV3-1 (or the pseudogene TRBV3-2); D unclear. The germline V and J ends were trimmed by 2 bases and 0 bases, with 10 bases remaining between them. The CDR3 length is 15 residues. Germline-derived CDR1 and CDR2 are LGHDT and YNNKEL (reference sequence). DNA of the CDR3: TGTGCCAGCAGCCAAACAAGCACAGCTAACTATGGCTACACCTTC. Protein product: CASSQTSTANYGYTF.

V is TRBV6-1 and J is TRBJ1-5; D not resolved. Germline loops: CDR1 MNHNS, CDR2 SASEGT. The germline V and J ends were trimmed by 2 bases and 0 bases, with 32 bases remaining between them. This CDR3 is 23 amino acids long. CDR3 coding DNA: TGTGCCAGCAGTGAACCTTTAAGTTTGCAGGCCCAATGGGGAGGAAATAGCAATCAGCCCCAGCATTTT. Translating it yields CASSEPLSLQAQWGGNSNQPQHF.

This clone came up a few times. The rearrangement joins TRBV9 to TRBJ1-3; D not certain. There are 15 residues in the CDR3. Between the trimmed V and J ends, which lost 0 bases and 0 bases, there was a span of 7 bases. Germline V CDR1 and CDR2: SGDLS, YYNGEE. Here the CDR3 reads CASSVGGSSGNTIYF. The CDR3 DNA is TGTGCCAGCAGCGTAGGAGGCAGCTCTGGAAACACCATATATTTT. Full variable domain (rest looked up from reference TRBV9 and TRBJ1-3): DSGVTQTPKHLITATGQRVTLRCSPRSGDLSVYWYQQSLDQGLQFLIQYYNGEERAKGNILERFSAQQFPDLHSELNLSSLELGDSALYFCASSVGGSSGNTIYFGEGSWLTVV.

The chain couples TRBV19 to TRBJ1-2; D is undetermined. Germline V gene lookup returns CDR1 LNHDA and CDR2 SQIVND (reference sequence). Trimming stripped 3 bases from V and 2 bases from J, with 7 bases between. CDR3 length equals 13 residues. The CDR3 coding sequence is TGTGCCAGTAGTATTACAGAGAACTATGGCTACACCTTC. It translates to CASSITENYGYTF.

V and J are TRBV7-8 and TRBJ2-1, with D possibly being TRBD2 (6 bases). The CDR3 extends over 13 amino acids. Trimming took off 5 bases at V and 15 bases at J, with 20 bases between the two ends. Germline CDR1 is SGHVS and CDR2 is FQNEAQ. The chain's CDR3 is CASSPTRDSSGFF. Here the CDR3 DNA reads TGTGCCAGCAGCCCGACCCGGGACTCGTCAGGGTTCTTC. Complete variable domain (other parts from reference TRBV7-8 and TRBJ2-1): GAGVSQSPRYKVAKRGQDVALRCDPISGHVSLFWYQQALGQGPEFLTYFQNEAQLDKSGLPSDRFFAERPEGSVSTLKIQRTQQEDSAVYLCASSPTRDSSGFFGPGTRLTVL.

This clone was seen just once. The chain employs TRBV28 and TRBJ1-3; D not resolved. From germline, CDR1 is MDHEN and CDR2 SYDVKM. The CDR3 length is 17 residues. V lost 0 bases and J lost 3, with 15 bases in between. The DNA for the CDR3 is TGTGCCAGCAGTTTATGGAGCAGGCGGCGGGATGGAAACACCATATATTTT. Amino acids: CASSLWSRRRDGNTIYF.

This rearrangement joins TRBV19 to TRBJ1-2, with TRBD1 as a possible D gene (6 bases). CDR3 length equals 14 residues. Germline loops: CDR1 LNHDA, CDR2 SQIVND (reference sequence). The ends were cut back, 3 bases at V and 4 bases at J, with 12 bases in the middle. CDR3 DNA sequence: TGTGCCAGTAGTATCCAGGGGCTCACCTATGGCTACACCTTC. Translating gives CASSIQGLTYGYTF.

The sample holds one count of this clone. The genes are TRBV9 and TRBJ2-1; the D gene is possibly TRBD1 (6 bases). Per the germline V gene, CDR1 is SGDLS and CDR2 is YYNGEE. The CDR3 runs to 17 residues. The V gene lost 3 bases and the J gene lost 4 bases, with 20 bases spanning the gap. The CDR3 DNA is TGTGCCAGCAGCGCCTTGTGGCAGGGGACGAGGTACAATGAGCAGTTCTTC. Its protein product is CASSALWQGTRYNEQFF. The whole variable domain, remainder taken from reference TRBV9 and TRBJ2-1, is DSGVTQTPKHLITATGQRVTLRCSPRSGDLSVYWYQQSLDQGLQFLIQYYNGEERAKGNILERFSAQQFPDLHSELNLSSLELGDSALYFCASSALWQGTRYNEQFFGPGTRLTVL.

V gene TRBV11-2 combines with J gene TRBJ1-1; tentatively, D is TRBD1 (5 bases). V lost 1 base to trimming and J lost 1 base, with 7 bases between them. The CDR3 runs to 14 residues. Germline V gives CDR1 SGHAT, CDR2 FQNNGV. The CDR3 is CASSLGQQNTEAFF. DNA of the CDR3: TGTGCCAGCAGCTTAGGACAGCAGAACACTGAAGCTTTCTTT.